This T cell receptor beta chain was observed in a study of cytomegalovirus exposure and HLA in healthy donors. The PCR made use of 60 Vbeta and 13 Jbeta primers. Sequenced by immunoSEQ multiplex PCR; TCRdb stores in-frame clones only, minus some. The table shows about 160,000 clones, with around 68% occurring only once. Note on this clone: The junction differs from germline at one of its ends, possibly a read error.

This TCR was recovered from a man aged 50-60 years in good health and CMV-seronegative. The specimen sequenced was PBMCs.

The CDR3 protein is CASSLTRRPPRDF. The CDR3 DNA follows: TGTGCCAGCAGCTTAACCCGAAGACCCCCCAGGGACTTT. The chain couples TRBV7-2 to TRBJ1-1, with a tentative D call TRBD1 (5 bases). The CDR3 length is 13 residues. Germline V gene lookup returns CDR1 SGHTA and CDR2 FQGNSA.